Presented here are 29 T cell receptor beta chains from one specimen sequenced in a study of T cell responses to AZD1222 COVID-19 vaccine. TCRdb's copy holds only in-frame clones and misses some; the assay was immunoSEQ multiplex PCR. In the table there are 100,000 to 150,000 clones, 85% of which are singletons. Sequenced here: peripheral blood, sampled 28 days after the second AZD1222 dose. The receptor source for this set is an adult who received the AZD1222 COVID-19 vaccine.

The chain recombines TRBV5-4 with TRBJ1-2, with 7 bases fitting TRBD1. The length of the CDR3 is 15 residues. V was pared by 2 bases and J by 3 bases, with 7 bases of the junction left unmatched. Germline CDR1 reads SGHNT; CDR2 reads YYREEE (reference sequence). The CDR3 nucleotides read TGTGCCAGCAGCTTCCCCGGGACAGAACACTATGGCTACACCTTC. Translating gives CASSFPGTEHYGYTF.

The chain is built from TRBV28 and TRBJ1-5, with TRBD1 matching over 11 bases. The CDR3 runs 15 residues. Germline V gives CDR1 MDHEN, CDR2 SYDVKM. With V trimmed by 6 bases and J by 4 bases, 5 bases remained unmatched. CDR3 amino acids: CASRGTGGWNQPQHF. The CDR3, as DNA: TGTGCCAGCAGAGGGACAGGGGGTTGGAATCAGCCCCAGCATTTT.

This chain links TRBV7-2 with TRBJ1-5, with D possibly being TRBD1 (6 bases). With 7 bases removed from V and 0 bases from J, the gap between germline ends came to 16 bases. Germline assignment: CDR1 SGHTA and CDR2 FQGNSA. The CDR3 sequence is 16 residues long. The CDR3 is CASTVTGSYSNQPQHF. As DNA, the CDR3 is TGTGCCAGCACTGTGACAGGTAGTTATAGCAATCAGCCCCAGCATTTT.

This CDR3 reads CASSFLAGGTQYF. In DNA form, the CDR3 reads TGTGCCAGCAGCTTCCTAGCGGGGGGTACGCAGTATTTT. The J gene is TRBJ2-3, the V gene TRBV7-2; the match to TRBD2 covers 11 bases. The germline V gene encodes CDR1 SGHTA and CDR2 FQGNSA. This CDR3 has 13 amino acids. V shed 3 bases and J 8 bases; nucleotides not matched to a gene: 1.

As concerns this clone: Compared with germline, one end of the junction differs, possibly owing to a read error. This chain uses TRBV7-2 with TRBJ2-1, with 10 nucleotides matching TRBD2. This CDR3 is built from 14 residues. Germline V gives CDR1 SGHTA, CDR2 FQGNSA. The CDR3 DNA is TGTGCCAGCAGCCTAGCGGGGGAAGACAATGAGCAGTTCTTC. Its translation is CASSLAGEDNEQFF.

This chain uses TRBV5-4 with TRBJ2-3; no reliable D call. This CDR3 region has 14 residues. Germline V gene sequence: CDR1 SGHNT, CDR2 YYREEE (reference sequence). Between the trimmed V and J ends, which lost 2 bases and 1 base, there was a span of 8 bases. The CDR3, as DNA: TGTGCCAGCAGCTTCTCGGCAGGCACAGATACGCAGTATTTT. Amino acid sequence: CASSFSAGTDTQYF.

This clone was seen just once. The gene calls are TRBV2 and TRBJ2-1, with D possibly TRBD2 on 6 matching bases. Germline CDR1 is SNHLY and CDR2 is FYNNEI. The CDR3 spans 16 residues. Trimming took 5 bases from V and 1 from J, leaving 15 bases between them. The CDR3 reads CASSHPSDWSYNEQFF. The CDR3 nucleotides read TGTGCCAGCAGTCATCCTAGCGACTGGTCCTACAATGAGCAGTTCTTC.

V usage is TRBV20-1 and J usage is TRBJ2-7, with a weak D call TRBD2 (6 bases). The ends were cut back, 6 bases at V and 5 bases at J, with 11 bases in the middle. The V gene's germline CDR1 is DFQATT and CDR2 SNEGSKA (reference sequence). The CDR3 consists of 11 residues. The DNA for the CDR3 is TGCAGTGCGGCCGGGGAGGACGAGCAGTACTTC. Translating gives CSAAGEDEQYF.

The chain has TRBV5-1 and TRBJ2-1; TRBD2 might be the D (5 bases). V lost 1 base and J 6 bases, leaving 11 bases between the germline ends. The germline gives CDR1 SGHRS, CDR2 YFSETQ. This CDR3 contains 14 residues. The CDR3 DNA follows: TGCGCCAGCAGCTTGAGAGGGTCTAGCAATGAGCAGTTCTTC. Encoded protein: CASSLRGSSNEQFF.

The rearrangement uses TRBV7-9 and TRBJ2-5, with a weak D call TRBD1 (5 bases). CDR1 and CDR2 from the germline V gene are SEHNR and FQNEAQ (reference sequence). This CDR3 contains 13 residues. Trimming removed 8 bases at V and 0 bases at J, with 10 bases between. This CDR3 reads CASLNRYQETQYF. CDR3 DNA: TGTGCCAGCCTAAACAGGTACCAAGAGACCCAGTACTTC.

This clone showed up just once. CDR3 coding DNA: TGCGCCAGCAGCCTCGGACAGTCCCGCCAAGATGAAAAACTGTTTTTT. Translated, it gives CASSLGQSRQDEKLFF. The V call is TRBV5-1, the J call TRBJ1-4; D possibly corresponds to TRBD1 (6 bases). V was cut by 4 bases and J by 6 bases, with 19 bases left in between. The CDR3 has 16 residues. Germline V CDR1 and CDR2: SGHRS, YFSETQ. The variable domain in full, with the rest retrieved from reference TRBV5-1 and TRBJ1-4, is KAGVTQTPRYLIKTRGQQVTLSCSPISGHRSVSWYQQTPGQGLQFLFEYFSETQRNKGNFPGRFSGRQFSNSRSEMNVSTLELGDSALYLCASSLGQSRQDEKLFFGSGTQLSVL.

This chain uses TRBV30 with TRBJ1-5; 8 bases agree with TRBD1. From germline, CDR1 is GTSNPN and CDR2 SVGIG (reference sequence). Trimming at V came to 2 bases and at J to 7 bases, leaving 7 bases not matched to a gene. This CDR3 comprises 14 residues. The CDR3 here is CAWSSGTGGQPQHF. The CDR3, as DNA: TGTGCCTGGAGTTCCGGGACAGGAGGACAGCCCCAGCATTTT.

The gene calls are TRBV6-5 and TRBJ1-6, with a possible D match to TRBD1 (5 bases). V dropped 7 bases and J dropped 5 bases, with 6 bases sitting between them. This CDR3 region has 12 residues. From germline, CDR1 is MNHEY and CDR2 SVGAGI. CDR3 bases: TGTGCCAGCACCAGGGATAATTCACCCCTCCACTTT. Residues: CASTRDNSPLHF.

This chain uses TRBV28 with TRBJ1-4, with D possibly matching TRBD1 (6 bases). The germline V gene has CDR1 MDHEN and CDR2 SYDVKM. V was trimmed by 7 bases and J by 7 bases, leaving 16 bases between them. CDR3 length equals 14 residues. The CDR3 DNA sequence: TGTGCCAGCAATGTGGATATAGGGGGTGAAAAACTGTTTTTT. It translates to CASNVDIGGEKLFF. The complete variable domain, with remaining parts taken from reference TRBV28 and TRBJ1-4, reads DVKVTQSSRYLVKRTGEKVFLECVQDMDHENMFWYRQDPGLGLRLIYFSYDVKMKEKGDIPEGYSVSREKKERFSLILESASTNQTSMYLCASNVDIGGEKLFFGSGTQLSVL.

The table lists this clone with a few counts. The chain has TRBV7-9 and TRBJ1-1; 8 bases agree with TRBD1. The V segment lost 0 bases and the J segment 1 base; nucleotides outside the gene matches: 7. Germline CDR1 is SEHNR and CDR2 is FQNEAQ (reference sequence). The CDR3 extends over 17 amino acids. The CDR3 region has the DNA TGTGCCAGCAGCTTAGCGCAGGGGGCAGGATGGAACACTGAAGCTTTCTTT. Translated: CASSLAQGAGWNTEAFF.

The chain uses TRBV5-4 and TRBJ2-7; D uncertain. The CDR3 is 14 amino acids. Germline CDR1 reads SGHNT; CDR2 reads YYREEE (reference sequence). Trimming took 2 bases from V and 7 from J, leaving 16 bases between them. CDR3 loop: CASSFPHLNGEQYF. Written as DNA, the CDR3 is TGTGCCAGCAGCTTTCCTCACCTAAACGGGGAGCAGTACTTC.

The J gene is TRBJ2-3, the V gene TRBV5-1; 11 nucleotides match TRBD2. This CDR3 has 15 amino acids. Losses at the gene ends were 6 bases for V and 2 bases for J; bases not matched to a gene: 5. Germline lookup yields CDR1 SGHRS and CDR2 YFSETQ. CDR3 amino acids: CASKPSGGITDTQYF. CDR3 sequence (DNA): TGCGCCAGCAAACCTAGCGGGGGGATCACAGATACGCAGTATTTT.

This clone has just one count. The rearrangement links TRBV6-1 to TRBJ1-4; TRBD1 matches 10 bases. CDR1 is MNHNS, CDR2 SASEGT, per germline. CDR3 length: 16 amino acids. The ends lost 2 bases at V and 5 bases at J; junction bases unmatched: 5. The DNA of the CDR3 is TGTGCCAGCAGTGAACGGGACAGGGGCTTAAATGAAAAACTGTTTTTT. This codes for CASSERDRGLNEKLFF.

The V gene is TRBV5-1, the J gene TRBJ1-2; 7 bases match TRBD1. The length of the CDR3 is 19 residues. Losses at the gene ends were 0 bases for V and 2 bases for J; bases not matched to a gene: 16. The germline V gene encodes CDR1 SGHRS and CDR2 YFSETQ. This CDR3 reads CASSLAPLARTGLNYGYTF. The CDR3 DNA reads as TGCGCCAGCAGCTTGGCGCCGTTGGCCCGGACAGGACTGAACTATGGCTACACCTTC. The variable domain in full, completed from reference TRBV5-1 and TRBJ1-2, reads KAGVTQTPRYLIKTRGQQVTLSCSPISGHRSVSWYQQTPGQGLQFLFEYFSETQRNKGNFPGRFSGRQFSNSRSEMNVSTLELGDSALYLCASSLAPLARTGLNYGYTFGSGTRLTVV.

J is TRBJ1-2 and V is TRBV3-1 (or the pseudogene TRBV3-2); perhaps TRBD1 as D (5 bases). The length of the CDR3 is 14 residues. Deletions cut 3 bases from V and 4 bases from J, with 12 bases between. Germline V lookup: CDR1 LGHDT, CDR2 YNNKEL (reference sequence). CDR3 sequence: CASSHDRSIYGYTF. For the CDR3, the DNA is TGTGCCAGCAGCCACGACAGATCGATCTATGGCTACACCTTC.

The genes are TRBV7-6 and TRBJ1-2, with 9 bases matching TRBD1. CDR3 length: 14 amino acids. Per germline, CDR1 SGHVS and CDR2 FNYEAQ. Trimming took 4 bases from V and 6 from J; bases not matched to a gene: 6. The CDR3 DNA reads TGTGCCAGCAGCTCCCGGACAGGGGCTCATGGCTACACCTTC. Translating gives CASSSRTGAHGYTF. The variable domain in full, completed from reference TRBV7-6 and TRBJ1-2, reads GAGVSQSPRYKVTKRGQDVALRCDPISGHVSLYWYRQALGQGPEFLTYFNYEAQQDKSGLPNDRFSAERPEGSISTLTIQRTEQRDSAMYRCASSSRTGAHGYTFGSGTRLTVV.

V gene TRBV28 combines with J gene TRBJ1-4; a possible D gene is TRBD1 (6 bases). The CDR3 has 17 residues. The V and J ends lost 5 bases and 7 bases respectively, with 23 bases between them. Germline-derived CDR1 and CDR2 are MDHEN and SYDVKM. The CDR3 nucleotides are TGTGCCAGCAGTCCCGCATACATTCAGGGGCCTTCTGAAAAACTGTTTTTT. Encoded protein: CASSPAYIQGPSEKLFF.

This chain connects TRBV18 to TRBJ2-1, with D possibly being TRBD1 (8 bases). This CDR3 is built from 17 residues. V lost 4 bases and J lost 6, with 22 bases in between. Germline CDR1 and CDR2: KGHSH and LQKENI. The DNA for the CDR3 is TGTGCCAGCTCACGGTACGAAAGCGGGACAGGTCCCAATGAGCAGTTCTTC. It yields the protein CASSRYESGTGPNEQFF.

The V gene is TRBV19, the J gene TRBJ1-1; perhaps TRBD1 as D (6 bases). Germline values: CDR1 LNHDA, CDR2 SQIVND (reference sequence). This CDR3 region has 13 residues. The V end lost 3 bases, the J end lost 7 bases, and 12 bases lay between the germline ends. The CDR3 loop is CASSIKTGNEAFF. CDR3 nucleotides: TGTGCCAGTAGTATTAAGACAGGTAATGAAGCTTTCTTT.

This clone appeared once. The J gene is TRBJ1-1, the V gene TRBV5-4; 7 nucleotides match TRBD1. The CDR3 consists of 15 residues. Looked up from germline, CDR1 is SGHNT and CDR2 is YYREEE (reference sequence). The V and J ends lost 0 bases and 7 bases, in that order; junction bases with no gene match: 9. CDR3 amino acids: CASSLVIGQADEAFF. For the CDR3, the DNA is TGTGCCAGCAGCTTGGTAATAGGACAGGCAGATGAAGCTTTCTTT.

The CDR3: CAWSVTPNTEAFF. The CDR3, as DNA: TGTGCCTGGAGTGTAACCCCAAATACTGAAGCTTTCTTT. The chain has TRBV30 and TRBJ1-1; no definite D call. This CDR3 region has 13 residues. Germline lookup yields CDR1 GTSNPN and CDR2 SVGIG (reference sequence). V was pared by 0 bases and J by 5 bases, with 10 bases between.

In this sample, this clone turned up once. The chain combines TRBV11-2 with TRBJ2-3, with no clear D. Germline CDR1 reads SGHAT; CDR2 reads FQNNGV. Trimming stripped 4 bases from V and 4 bases from J, with 15 bases between. CDR3 length: 15 amino acids. The CDR3, as DNA: TGTGCCAGCAGCTACGTGGGCCCTTCCGCAGATACGCAGTATTTT. Translated, it gives CASSYVGPSADTQYF.

This clone turned up a few times. The rearrangement joins TRBV19 to TRBJ2-2; no clear D gene. Trimming stripped 1 base from V and 1 base from J, with 7 bases between. Germline CDR1 reads LNHDA; CDR2 reads SQIVND (reference sequence). This CDR3 spans 15 amino acids. CDR3 sequence (DNA): TGTGCCAGTAGTATAGGGCCCCTGAACACCGGGGAGCTGTTTTTT. This translates into CASSIGPLNTGELFF.

CDR3 nucleotide sequence: TGTGCCAGCAGCTTTCAGGGGGCCTACGAGCAGTACTTC. Its translation: CASSFQGAYEQYF. The chain has TRBV11-3 and TRBJ2-7, with TRBD1 matching over 7 bases. V dropped 3 bases and J dropped 2; count of bases not matched to a gene: 1. Germline CDR1 is SGHNT and CDR2 is YENEEA. CDR3 length: 13 residues.